A single sample gave rise to the 23 T cell receptor beta chains below, sequenced in a study of cytomegalovirus exposure and HLA in healthy donors. PCR primers comprised 60 Vbeta and 13 Jbeta primers. The method was immunoSEQ multiplex PCR; TCRdb's version includes in-frame clones alone and lacks a portion of them. The repertoire holds around 150,000 clones, with roughly three quarters as singletons. Sequenced sample: PBMCs. The receptors were sampled from a man younger than 45 in good health and CMV-seronegative.

The rearrangement uses TRBV7-2 and TRBJ2-7, with D perhaps TRBD2 (6 bases). CDR3 size: 12 residues. The germline CDR1 and CDR2 sequences are SGHTA and FQGNSA. Trimming left V 4 bases short and J 7 bases short, with 11 bases between. For the CDR3, the DNA is TGTGCCAGCAGCTCCTATGGGGGGGAGCAGTACTTC. Translated, it gives CASSSYGGEQYF.

The gene calls are TRBV2 and TRBJ2-1, with D hard to call. The CDR3 is 16 amino acids. Deletions cut 1 base from V and 2 bases from J, with 12 bases between. Germline values: CDR1 SNHLY, CDR2 FYNNEI. Here the CDR3 reads CASSEESPPPYNEQFF. CDR3 coding DNA: TGTGCCAGCAGTGAAGAGAGCCCCCCGCCCTACAATGAGCAGTTCTTC.

V and J are TRBV4-2 and TRBJ2-7; 9 bases match TRBD1. CDR3 length equals 15 residues. After removal of 2 bases from V and 3 bases from J, the junction contained 5 bases not matched to a gene. CDR1 and CDR2 (germline): LGHNA, YNFKEQ. CDR3 sequence reads: CASSQHTGGGYEQYF. CDR3 nucleotide sequence: TGTGCCAGCAGCCAACATACAGGGGGCGGCTACGAGCAGTACTTC.

The V call is TRBV19, the J call TRBJ1-1; 7 bases agree with TRBD1. The CDR3 runs to 13 residues. Germline V gives CDR1 LNHDA, CDR2 SQIVND (reference sequence). After removal of 3 bases from V and 3 bases from J, the junction contained 1 base not matched to a gene. The CDR3 DNA reads as TGTGCCAGTAGTATCGACAGGGACACTGAAGCTTTCTTT. It specifies CASSIDRDTEAFF.

The chain joins TRBV2 to TRBJ1-5; D is perhaps TRBD1 (6 bases). The CDR3 has 15 residues. From germline, CDR1 is SNHLY and CDR2 FYNNEI. The ends were cut back, 2 bases at V and 5 bases at J, with 13 bases in the middle. The CDR3 loop is CASSESPPGDQPQHF. CDR3 bases: TGTGCCAGCAGTGAATCCCCCCCAGGGGATCAGCCCCAGCATTTT. Full variable domain (missing parts from reference TRBV2 and TRBJ1-5): EPEVTQTPSHQVTQMGQEVILRCVPISNHLYFYWYRQILGQKVEFLVSFYNNEISEKSEIFDDQFSVERPDGSNFTLKIRSTKLEDSAMYFCASSESPPGDQPQHFGDGTRLSIL.

This chain links TRBV6-4 with TRBJ2-5, with D possibly being TRBD2 (5 bases). The CDR3 has 14 residues. V was clipped by 10 bases and J by 4 bases, with 19 bases between them. The germline gives CDR1 MRHNA, CDR2 SNTAGT. CDR3 bases: TGTGCCAACCTACCGTCCCCACGGGGAGAGACCCAGTACTTC. This encodes CANLPSPRGETQYF.

The chain combines TRBV14 with TRBJ2-2; D perhaps matches TRBD2 (5 bases). Trimming removed 6 bases at V and 7 bases at J, with 12 bases between. The CDR3 sequence is 13 residues long. In germline, CDR1 is SGHDN, CDR2 FVKESK. The CDR3 sequence is CASRASRLGELFF. Here the CDR3 DNA reads TGTGCCAGCAGGGCTAGCCGACTCGGGGAGCTGTTTTTT.

The chain joins TRBV7-9 to TRBJ2-5; TRBD2 is a possible D gene (6 bases). V gave up 8 bases and J gave up 7 bases, with 14 bases separating them. There are 12 residues in the CDR3. The germline CDR1 and CDR2 sequences are SEHNR and FQNEAQ (reference sequence). The CDR3 region is CASGQDGGTQYF. The CDR3 DNA sequence: TGTGCCAGCGGACAAGACGGGGGGACCCAGTACTTC.

The rearrangement joins TRBV4-1 to TRBJ2-3; 13 bases line up with TRBD2. The length of the CDR3 is 17 residues. J lost 2 bases, V lost 0 bases, and 2 bases had no gene match. Germline assignment: CDR1 MGHRA and CDR2 YSYEKL. The CDR3 bases are TGCGCCAGCAGCCAAGAAGGACTAGCGGGAGTCACAGATACGCAGTATTTT. Translated, it gives CASSQEGLAGVTDTQYF.

The V call is TRBV6-1, the J call TRBJ1-1; D remains ambiguous. The CDR3 spans 14 residues. Germline lookup yields CDR1 MNHNS and CDR2 SASEGT. V was pared by 10 bases and J by 3 bases, with 18 bases between. CDR3 amino acids: CAIPGSEKYTEAFF. The CDR3 nucleotides are TGTGCCATCCCCGGGTCCGAGAAATACACTGAAGCTTTCTTT.

The V and J genes are TRBV7-2 and TRBJ2-5; D perhaps matches TRBD2 (6 bases). The V end was cut by 3 bases, the J end by 7 bases, with 12 bases between. This CDR3 is 13 amino acids long. Germline CDR1 SGHTA, CDR2 FQGNSA. CDR3 bases: TGTGCCAGCAGCTTCGGGAGATCGGTGACCCAGTACTTC. Translating it yields CASSFGRSVTQYF.

The V gene is TRBV30, the J gene TRBJ2-7; 8 bases fit TRBD2. The CDR3 extends over 19 amino acids. CDR1 is GTSNPN and CDR2 is SVGIG in the germline V gene (reference sequence). V lost 3 bases and J lost 1; bases outside the gene matches: 20. CDR3 bases: TGTGCCTGGAGGCCCAGGTCCGGGAGGGCCCTCGGGGGGTCCTACGAGCAGTACTTC. It yields the protein CAWRPRSGRALGGSYEQYF.

The CDR3 protein is CASSQATSYNEQFF. CDR3 in DNA: TGTGCCAGCAGCCAGGCAACCTCCTACAATGAGCAGTTCTTC. The gene calls are TRBV14 and TRBJ2-1; no clear D. The CDR3 has 14 amino acids. Germline V gives CDR1 SGHDN, CDR2 FVKESK. V lost 3 bases and J lost 0, with 6 bases in between. The full variable domain, in which reference TRBV14 and TRBJ2-1 provide the parts outside the CDR3, is EAGVTQFPSHSVIEKGQTVTLRCDPISGHDNLYWYRRVMGKEIKFLLHFVKESKQDESGMPNNRFLAERTGGTYSTLKVQPAELEDSGVYFCASSQATSYNEQFFGPGTRLTVL.

The V call is TRBV28, the J call TRBJ1-3, with 9 bases lining up with TRBD1. Germline V gene sequence: CDR1 MDHEN, CDR2 SYDVKM. This CDR3 has 16 residues. V lost 6 bases and J lost 4; bases outside the gene matches: 10. CDR3 bases: TGTGCCAGCAGCAAAACACAGGGGGCTGGCGGAAACACCATATATTTT. Protein sequence: CASSKTQGAGGNTIYF.

V and J are TRBV10-1 and TRBJ2-2, with D unclear. Germline loops: CDR1 WNHNN, CDR2 SYGVQD (reference sequence). The CDR3 has 13 amino acids. Trimming removed 5 bases from V and 5 bases from J, with 9 bases in between. The CDR3 sequence: CASSPGWTGELFF. The DNA of the CDR3 is TGCGCCAGCAGTCCAGGTTGGACCGGGGAGCTGTTTTTT.

The chain has TRBV4-2 and TRBJ2-3; D is possibly TRBD2 (6 bases). Trimming removed 4 bases at V and 4 bases at J, with 15 bases between. The germline gives CDR1 LGHNA, CDR2 YNFKEQ. The CDR3 is 15 amino acids. Here the CDR3 DNA reads TGTGCCAGCAGCCTGACCGACGGAGGGGCAGATACGCAGTATTTT. This sequence encodes CASSLTDGGADTQYF.

This chain uses TRBV4-1 with TRBJ2-7; TRBD2 matches 10 bases. Germline loops: CDR1 MGHRA, CDR2 YSYEKL. The J segment lost 5 bases and the V segment lost 1 base, leaving 5 bases of the junction unmatched. The CDR3 loop spans 15 amino acids. Written as DNA, the CDR3 is TGCGCCAGCAGCCAAGGAGCGGGAGGGTTTAACGAGCAGTACTTC. Amino acids: CASSQGAGGFNEQYF.

This chain joins TRBV19 and TRBJ2-7; unclear D gene. The germline V and J ends were trimmed by 0 bases and 0 bases, with 6 bases remaining between them. The germline V gene encodes CDR1 LNHDA and CDR2 SQIVND (reference sequence). This CDR3 contains 14 residues. Written as DNA, the CDR3 is TGTGCCAGTAGTATAGACGGTAGCTCCTACGAGCAGTACTTC. It is translated as CASSIDGSSYEQYF.

This sequence joins TRBV27 and TRBJ2-1; D gene unclear. V dropped 5 bases and J dropped 9 bases, with 17 bases sitting between them. Per germline, CDR1 MNHEY and CDR2 SMNVEV (reference sequence). The CDR3 runs 14 residues. The CDR3 is CASSPLSVRREQFF. As DNA, the CDR3 is TGTGCCAGCAGTCCCCTCTCCGTCAGGCGTGAGCAGTTCTTC.

This clone occurred a few times. The chain joins TRBV6-5 to TRBJ1-2, with 8 bases aligning to TRBD1. The CDR3 extends over 15 amino acids. V dropped 0 bases and J dropped 8; count of bases not matched to a gene: 8. Germline CDR1 MNHEY, CDR2 SVGAGI. The CDR3 sequence is CASSYSAGGGWGYTF. CDR3 nucleotide sequence: TGTGCCAGCAGTTACTCGGCAGGGGGCGGGTGGGGCTACACCTTC.

On this clone: This same CDR3 is encoded by further DNA sequences in the sample. The chain couples TRBV5-1 to TRBJ2-5; TRBD2 aligns across 11 bases. Germline-derived CDR1 and CDR2 are SGHRS and YFSETQ. CDR3 length equals 16 residues. J was trimmed by 2 bases and V by 0 bases; bases with no gene match: 3. The CDR3 reads CASSLAGTSGQETQYF. The CDR3 coding sequence is TGCGCCAGCAGCTTGGCCGGGACTAGCGGTCAAGAGACCCAGTACTTC.

The chain joins TRBV18 to TRBJ2-7; TRBD1 matches 8 bases. The CDR3 is made up of 12 amino acids. Trimming cost V 5 bases and J 5 bases; bases outside gene matches: 2. The V gene's germline CDR1 is KGHSH and CDR2 LQKENI. The CDR3 nucleotides read TGTGCCAGCTCAGCGGACAGGGACGAGCAGTACTTC. As protein: CASSADRDEQYF.

Only a few counts were recorded for this clone. The CDR3 region is CASSLSLLSHNEQFF. DNA for the CDR3: TGTGCCAGCAGTTTATCCCTCCTTAGTCACAATGAGCAGTTCTTC. The rearrangement joins TRBV27 to TRBJ2-1; no definite D call. The CDR3 runs to 15 residues. CDR1 is MNHEY and CDR2 is SMNVEV in the germline V gene (reference sequence). Trimming removed 0 bases from V and 5 bases from J, with 11 bases in between.